The 31 T cell receptor beta chains in this list originate from one sample, sequenced in a study of CD8 T cells in Susac syndrome. RNA, at roughly 0.45 to 1 ug, was reverse transcribed with random hexamers. TCRdb used MiXCR to reprocess the immunoSEQ multiplex PCR reads, holding one entry per CDR3 protein. The table shows about 250,000 distinct CDR3 sequences, with just over 90% occurring only once. Sequenced material: CD4+ T cells from PBMCs. The receptor source for this set is a human donor with multiple sclerosis.

The genes are TRBV5-1 and TRBJ2-7; 10 bases are a match to TRBD2. Trimming removed 1 base from V and 2 bases from J; junction bases left unmatched: 9. The CDR3 spans 17 residues. Germline CDR1 SGHRS, CDR2 YFSETQ. This CDR3 reads CASSLFSGTSDPYEQYV. CDR3 DNA sequence: TGCGCCAGCAGCTTGTTTTCGGGGACTAGCGACCCCTACGAGCAGTACGTC.

The chain joins TRBV7-9 to TRBJ2-7, with D unclear. Per the germline V gene, CDR1 is SEHNR and CDR2 is FQNEAQ (reference sequence). This CDR3 has 13 amino acids. V was cut by 2 bases and J by 3 bases, with 8 bases left in between. CDR3 protein: CASSLIAGYEQYV. As DNA, the CDR3 is TGTGCCAGCAGCTTAATAGCAGGCTACGAGCAGTACGTC.

The rearrangement joins TRBV11-2 to TRBJ2-3, with D unclear. This CDR3 has 16 residues. V gave up 4 bases and J gave up 0 bases, with 14 bases separating them. Germline V gene sequence: CDR1 SGHAT, CDR2 FQNNGV. The DNA of the CDR3 is TGTGCCAGCAGCTCACACCCGGGTTTTAGCACAGATACGCAGTATTTT. Its protein product is CASSSHPGFSTDTQYF. The entire variable domain, with the rest obtained from reference TRBV11-2 and TRBJ2-3, is as follows: EAGVAQSPRYKIIEKRQSVAFWCNPISGHATLYWYQQILGQGPKLLIQFQNNGVVDDSQLPKDRFSAERLKGVDSTLKIQPAKLEDSAVYLCASSSHPGFSTDTQYFGPGTRLTVL.

This chain connects TRBV4-1 to TRBJ1-3; 9 nucleotides align to TRBD1. The CDR3 has 17 residues. With 2 bases clipped from V and 4 bases from J, the junction kept 9 bases outside the gene matches. Germline-derived CDR1 and CDR2 are MGHRA and YSYEKL. The CDR3 DNA is TGCGCCAGCAGCCAACCGACAGGGGGATTCCCCGGAAACACCATATATTTT. This encodes CASSQPTGGFPGNTIYF.

The chain links TRBV6-2 or TRBV6-3 to TRBJ2-7; the match to TRBD1 covers 11 bases. The CDR3 runs to 15 residues. In germline, CDR1 is MNHEY, CDR2 SVGEGT. Losses at the gene ends were 5 bases for V and 5 bases for J; bases not matched to a gene: 8. CDR3 sequence reads: CASSPRDRGFNEQYV. The CDR3 coding sequence is TGTGCCAGCAGTCCCCGGGACAGGGGGTTCAACGAGCAGTACGTC.

Only one count was recorded for this clonotype. The rearrangement links TRBV10-3 to TRBJ2-7; 7 bases line up with TRBD2. CDR3 size: 12 residues. The V segment lost 8 bases and the J segment 0 bases; nucleotides outside the gene matches: 1. Germline V gene data show CDR1 as ENHRY and CDR2 as SYGVKD. CDR3 nucleotides: TGTGCCATCTCGGGGGGCTCCTACGAGCAGTACTTC. This encodes CAISGGSYEQYF.

The rearrangement uses TRBV5-1 and TRBJ2-4, with TRBD1 identical over 10 bases. Germline-derived CDR1 and CDR2 are SGHRS and YFSETQ. The CDR3 consists of 13 residues. V dropped 4 bases and J dropped 7; count of bases not matched to a gene: 2. CDR3 region: CASSVGQGNIQYF. The CDR3 nucleotides are TGCGCCAGCAGCGTGGGACAGGGGAACATTCAGTACTTC.

Points on this clonotype: The junction does not match germline at one end; this may be a read error. The chain links TRBV4-2 to TRBJ2-5; TRBD2 matches 11 bases. The CDR3 runs 17 residues. Germline V gives CDR1 LGHNA, CDR2 YNFKEQ. CDR3 bases: TGTGCCAGCAGCCAAGAGGGGCTAGCGGGGGGACAAGAGAGCCAGTACTTC. Translation: CASSQEGLAGGQESQYF.

For this clonotype: Since no conserved phenylalanine or tryptophan closes the CDR3, a read error is the likely cause. The chain is built from TRBV12-3 or TRBV12-4 and TRBJ2-5; D gene ambiguous. The CDR3 totals 13 residues. Trimming removed 4 bases from V and 2 bases from J, with 8 bases in between. The CDR3 sequence: CASSSGGQETQYL. The CDR3 DNA reads as TGTGCCAGCAGTTCCGGCGGACAAGAGACCCAGTACCTC.

The V call is TRBV20-1, the J call TRBJ2-1; 9 positions agree with TRBD2. The J segment lost 6 bases and the V segment lost 6 bases, leaving 12 bases of the junction unmatched. Germline V gene lookup returns CDR1 DFQATT and CDR2 SNEGSKA (reference sequence). This CDR3 spans 15 amino acids. CDR3 sequence reads: CSAPALAGSGNEQFF. The DNA of the CDR3 is TGCAGTGCCCCCGCCCTAGCGGGATCCGGCAATGAGCAGTTCTTC.

This clonotype was recorded once. The rearrangement joins TRBV7-2 to TRBJ2-3; D gene ambiguous. CDR1 is SGHTA, CDR2 FQGNSA, per germline. V was cut by 5 bases and J by 6 bases, with 15 bases left in between. CDR3 length: 14 amino acids. CDR3 loop: CASSIPGLADTQYF. The CDR3 DNA sequence: TGTGCCAGCAGCATCCCGGGCCTGGCTGATACGCAGTATTTT.

The chain has TRBV5-6 and TRBJ1-2; 7 nucleotides line up with TRBD1. The J segment lost 0 bases and the V segment lost 0 bases, leaving 8 bases of the junction unmatched. This CDR3 comprises 17 residues. Germline CDR1 and CDR2: SGHDT and YYEEEE. CDR3 bases: TGTGCCAGCAGCTTGGGGCAGGGGGGTACTGCTAACTATGGCTACACCTTC. It yields the protein CASSLGQGGTANYGYTF.

V usage is TRBV12-3 or TRBV12-4 and J usage is TRBJ1-2; 7 bases map to TRBD1. The CDR3 is made up of 14 amino acids. With V trimmed by 8 bases and J by 0 bases, 6 bases remained unmatched. The CDR3 region has the DNA TGTGCCAGCGGGGACAGTTGGGCTAACTATGGCTACACCTTC. This encodes CASGDSWANYGYTF.

In this sample, this clonotype turned up a few times. This sequence joins TRBV6-1 and TRBJ1-1, with TRBD1 as a possible D gene (6 bases). V was shortened by 8 bases and J by 5 bases, with 15 bases between the two germline ends. From germline, CDR1 is MNHNS and CDR2 SASEGT. CDR3 length: 13 amino acids. The CDR3, as DNA: TGTGCCAGCCGGGTGGGGGGCAATACTGAAGCTTTCTTT. Amino acid sequence: CASRVGGNTEAFF.

CDR3 nucleotide sequence: TGCAGCGTTGCGGGCAGGGCCAAAAACATTCAGTACTTC. This gives the protein CSVAGRAKNIQYF. The V call is TRBV29-1, the J call TRBJ2-4; no reliable D call. Trimming took 4 bases from V and 1 from J, leaving 8 bases between them. CDR1 is SQVTM, CDR2 ANQGSEA, per germline. The CDR3 sequence is 13 residues long.

The J gene is TRBJ1-6, the V gene TRBV18; D remains ambiguous. The V gene's germline CDR1 is KGHSH and CDR2 LQKENI. The CDR3 spans 13 residues. V lost 2 bases and J lost 8, with 7 bases in between. CDR3 region: CASSPSRDSPLHF. The CDR3 coding sequence is TGTGCCAGCTCACCAAGTCGGGATTCACCCCTCCACTTT.

The chain has TRBV5-1 and TRBJ2-7; D might be TRBD1 (6 bases). The germline gives CDR1 SGHRS, CDR2 YFSETQ. The CDR3 sequence is 14 residues long. The germline V and J ends were trimmed by 5 bases and 4 bases, with 16 bases remaining between them. CDR3 nucleotide sequence: TGCGCCAGCAGGGCCCTATTGGGGGCTTACGAGCAGTACGTC. This gives the protein CASRALLGAYEQYV.

The V and J genes are TRBV19 and TRBJ2-1; 9 bases map to TRBD2. V was clipped by 9 bases and J by 8 bases; unmatched bases: 11. Germline CDR1 reads LNHDA; CDR2 reads SQIVND (reference sequence). The CDR3 consists of 14 residues. The CDR3: CASSLAGDLHEQFF. Written as DNA, the CDR3 is TGTGCCAGCAGCTTAGCGGGAGATCTCCATGAGCAGTTCTTC.

The count of this clonotype is one. The chain carries TRBV30 and TRBJ1-1, with D possibly TRBD1 on 5 matching bases. The CDR3 spans 13 residues. The V end lost 4 bases, the J end lost 4 bases, and 13 bases lay between the germline ends. Looked up from germline, CDR1 is GTSNPN and CDR2 is SVGIG (reference sequence). The DNA of the CDR3 is TGTGCCTGGAACGGGGCTTGGCTCACTGAAGCTTTCTTT. It yields the protein CAWNGAWLTEAFF.

This clonotype was detected only once. The chain recombines TRBV11-2 with TRBJ1-1; D is unclear. Trimming shortened V by 0 bases and J by 1 base, and 3 bases separated the two germline ends. Germline loops: CDR1 SGHAT, CDR2 FQNNGV. The CDR3 has 13 residues. The CDR3 here is CASSLEKNTEAFF. The CDR3 DNA reads as TGTGCCAGCAGCTTAGAGAAGAACACTGAAGCTTTCTTT.

The chain employs TRBV6-1 and TRBJ2-1, with 8 bases aligning to TRBD1. The V gene end was trimmed by 6 bases and the J gene end by 6 bases; junction bases not matched to a gene: 10. CDR1 and CDR2 (germline): MNHNS, SASEGT. The length of the CDR3 is 15 residues. As DNA, the CDR3 is TGTGCCAGCAGCGGGGTCCAGGGGGCCATCAATGAGCAGTTCTTC. Translated: CASSGVQGAINEQFF.

The CDR3 region is CASSQLQVGTEAFF. Here the CDR3 DNA reads TGTGCCAGCAGCCAATTACAGGTCGGCACTGAAGCTTTCTTT. The chain is built from TRBV14 and TRBJ1-1, with a possible D match to TRBD1 (5 bases). Germline-derived CDR1 and CDR2 are SGHDN and FVKESK. CDR3 length: 14 amino acids. V lost 2 bases and J 4 bases, leaving 11 bases between the germline ends. Filled out from reference TRBV14 and TRBJ1-1, the complete variable domain reads EAGVTQFPSHSVIEKGQTVTLRCDPISGHDNLYWYRRVMGKEIKFLLHFVKESKQDESGMPNNRFLAERTGGTYSTLKVQPAELEDSGVYFCASSQLQVGTEAFFGQGTRLTVV.

J is TRBJ2-7 and V is TRBV20-1; TRBD2 might be the D (5 bases). Trimming removed 6 bases at V and 4 bases at J, with 16 bases between. Germline loops: CDR1 DFQATT, CDR2 SNEGSKA (reference sequence). The CDR3 runs to 13 residues. The CDR3 region has the DNA TGCAGTGCCCCTCCGGGATTTAGTTACGAGCAGTACTTC. This sequence encodes CSAPPGFSYEQYF.

This clonotype was found once. The chain carries TRBV6-5 and TRBJ1-2, with D maybe TRBD1 (6 bases). V was trimmed by 0 bases and J by 0 bases, leaving 11 bases between them. CDR1 is MNHEY, CDR2 SVGAGI, per germline. There are 16 residues in the CDR3. CDR3 in amino acids: CASSYSTGLANYGYTF. For the CDR3, the DNA is TGTGCCAGCAGTTACTCGACAGGCTTAGCTAACTATGGCTACACCTTC.

V gene TRBV25-1 combines with J gene TRBJ2-5, with TRBD2 identical over 7 bases. The germline V gene has CDR1 MGHDK and CDR2 SYGVNS. This CDR3 has 16 residues. The V segment lost 1 base and the J segment 5 bases; nucleotides outside the gene matches: 10. CDR3 sequence reads: CASSEWRGSARETQYF. For the CDR3, the DNA is TGTGCCAGCAGTGAATGGCGGGGGTCGGCAAGGGAGACCCAGTACTTC.

The chain carries TRBV7-2 and TRBJ2-3, with 7 bases matching TRBD2. V lost 5 bases, J lost 13 bases, and 12 bases stayed unmatched. The V gene's germline CDR1 is SGHTA and CDR2 FQGNSA. The CDR3 consists of 13 residues. DNA of the CDR3: TGTGCCAGCAGCCCCCGCGAGCGGGGAGTAGAGTATTTT. It yields the protein CASSPRERGVEYF.

V is TRBV29-1 and J is TRBJ1-2, with TRBD1 as a possible D gene (5 bases). Germline V CDR1 and CDR2: SQVTM, ANQGSEA. V dropped 7 bases and J dropped 4 bases, with 16 bases sitting between them. This CDR3 spans 13 amino acids. The CDR3 sequence is CSAEATGSYGYTF. The CDR3 nucleotides read TGCAGCGCCGAAGCTACAGGCAGCTATGGCTACACCTTC.

This chain joins TRBV4-1 and TRBJ2-4, with TRBD2 matching 11 bases. V was pared by 3 bases and J by 1 base, with 2 bases of the junction left unmatched. This CDR3 has 16 amino acids. Looked up from germline, CDR1 is MGHRA and CDR2 is YSYEKL. CDR3 coding DNA: TGCGCCAGCAGCCAGGGACTAGCGGTGGCCAAAAACATTCAGTACTTC. The encoded protein is CASSQGLAVAKNIQYF.

The genes are TRBV5-4 and TRBJ2-2, with TRBD1 matching over 9 bases. There are 15 residues in the CDR3. After removal of 2 bases from V and 4 bases from J, the junction contained 3 bases not matched to a gene. Germline CDR1 and CDR2: SGHNT and YYREEE (reference sequence). The CDR3: CASSLKTGGTGELFF. As DNA, the CDR3 is TGTGCCAGCAGCTTAAAGACAGGGGGCACCGGGGAGCTGTTTTTT.

The chain is built from TRBV5-6 and TRBJ1-5, with 7 nucleotides matching TRBD1. The CDR3 runs to 15 residues. Looked up from germline, CDR1 is SGHDT and CDR2 is YYEEEE. The V gene end was trimmed by 1 base and the J gene end by 2 bases; junction bases not matched to a gene: 3. The DNA of the CDR3 is TGTGCCAGCAGCTTGACCGGACAGGGCAATCAGCCCCAGCATTTT. Its translation is CASSLTGQGNQPQHF.

The count of this clonotype is one. V gene TRBV30 combines with J gene TRBJ2-3; D remains unclear. There are 10 residues in the CDR3. Germline V lookup: CDR1 GTSNPN, CDR2 SVGIG (reference sequence). The ends were cut back, 4 bases at V and 5 bases at J, with 4 bases in the middle. In nucleotides, the CDR3 is TGTGCCTGGATTGAAGATACGCAGTATTTT. Residues: CAWIEDTQYF.